The clone carrying this T cell receptor beta chain was detected ten times or more. Its antigen is undetermined. PBMCs were derived from around 10 ml fresh peripheral blood. These data belong to a study of T cells in Graves' hyperthyroidism and ophthalmopathy. The study, taken as a whole, reports: The model predicted ophthalmopathy a median roughly six months before onset.

The source material, RNA transcripts, was used to amplify TCR beta CDR3 regions. The TCR CDR3 first-round RT-PCR relied on the HTBI primer set. MiXCR was run by TCRdb on the multiplex PCR reads, yielding one entry per CDR3 protein. The sample has 360,000 or so distinct CDR3 sequences, 13% to 15% seen once. Germline CDR1 reads SGHVS; CDR2 reads FQNEAQ. CDR3 length equals 15 residues. V lost 3 bases, J lost 3 bases, and 12 bases lay in between. The chain has TRBV7-8 and TRBJ2-1, with D maybe TRBD2 (6 bases). The specimen was blood. The receptor's source is a woman aged 55-69 years with Graves' ophthalmopathy. CDR3 in amino acids: CASSLDSGNYNEQFF. The CDR3 nucleotides are TGTGCCAGCAGCTTGGATAGCGGAAACTACAATGAGCAGTTCTTC.